The T cell receptor (beta chain) described here comes from a study of blood T cell repertoires in COVID-19. Some clones are missing from TCRdb's copy, which holds only in-frame ones; the method was immunoSEQ multiplex PCR. The profile shows about 43,000 clones, about four fifths of them singletons. Trimming shortened V by 3 bases and J by 5 bases, and 7 bases separated the two germline ends. This CDR3 contains 11 residues. Germline V gene data show CDR1 as GTSNPN and CDR2 as SVGIG (reference sequence). V gene TRBV30 combines with J gene TRBJ1-2; D not certain. This TCR derives from a woman aged 55 to 70 with acute or convalescent COVID-19. The sequencing input was peripheral blood. Written as DNA, the CDR3 is TGTGCCTGGAGCCAGTTATATGGCTACACCTTC. Protein sequence: CAWSQLYGYTF.